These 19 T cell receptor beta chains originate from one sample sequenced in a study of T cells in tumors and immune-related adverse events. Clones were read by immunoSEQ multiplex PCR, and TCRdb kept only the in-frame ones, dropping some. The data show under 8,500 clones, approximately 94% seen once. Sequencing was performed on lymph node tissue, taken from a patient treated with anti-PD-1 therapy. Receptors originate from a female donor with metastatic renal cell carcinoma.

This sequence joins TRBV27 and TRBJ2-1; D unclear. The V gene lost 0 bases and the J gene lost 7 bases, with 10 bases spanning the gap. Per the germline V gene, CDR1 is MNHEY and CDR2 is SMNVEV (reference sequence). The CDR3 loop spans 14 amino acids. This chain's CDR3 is CASSLSSSRNEQFF. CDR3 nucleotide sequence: TGTGCCAGCAGTTTATCATCAAGTCGTAATGAGCAGTTCTTC.

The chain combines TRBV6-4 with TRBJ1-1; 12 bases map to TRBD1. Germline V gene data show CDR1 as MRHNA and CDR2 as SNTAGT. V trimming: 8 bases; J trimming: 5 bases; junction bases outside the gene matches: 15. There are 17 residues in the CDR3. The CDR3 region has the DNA TGTGCCAGCCGACCCGGGACAGGGGGCTTATTAGGGACTGAAGCTTTCTTT. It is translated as CASRPGTGGLLGTEAFF.

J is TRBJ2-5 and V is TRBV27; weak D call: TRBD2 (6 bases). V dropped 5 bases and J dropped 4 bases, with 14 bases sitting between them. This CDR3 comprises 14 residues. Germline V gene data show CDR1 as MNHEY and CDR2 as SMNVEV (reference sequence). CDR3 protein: CASSMTRAGETQYF. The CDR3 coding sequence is TGTGCCAGCAGTATGACTAGGGCTGGAGAGACCCAGTACTTC.

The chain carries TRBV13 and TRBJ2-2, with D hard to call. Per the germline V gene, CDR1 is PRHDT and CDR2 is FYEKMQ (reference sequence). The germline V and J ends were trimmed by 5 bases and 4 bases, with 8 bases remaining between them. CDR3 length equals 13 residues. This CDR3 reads CASSPDTTGELFF. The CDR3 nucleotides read TGTGCCAGCAGCCCCGATACCACCGGGGAGCTGTTTTTT.

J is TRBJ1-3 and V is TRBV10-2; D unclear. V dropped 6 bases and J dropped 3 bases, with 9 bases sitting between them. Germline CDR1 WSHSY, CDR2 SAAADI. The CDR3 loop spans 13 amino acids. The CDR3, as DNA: TGCGCCAGCAGCGAAAACAGTGGAAACACCATATATTTT. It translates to CASSENSGNTIYF.

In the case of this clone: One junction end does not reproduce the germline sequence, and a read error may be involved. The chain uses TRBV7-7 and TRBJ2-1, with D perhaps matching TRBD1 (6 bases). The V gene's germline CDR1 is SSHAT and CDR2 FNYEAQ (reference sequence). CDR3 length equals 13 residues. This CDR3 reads CASSRQGNNEQFF. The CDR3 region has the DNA TGTGCTAGCAGCCGTCAGGGGAACAATGAGCAGTTCTTC.

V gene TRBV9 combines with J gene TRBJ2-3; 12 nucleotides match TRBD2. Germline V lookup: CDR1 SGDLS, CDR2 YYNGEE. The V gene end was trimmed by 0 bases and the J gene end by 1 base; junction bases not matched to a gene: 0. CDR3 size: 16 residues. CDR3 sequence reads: CASSVGLAGGTDTQYF. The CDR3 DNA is TGTGCCAGCAGCGTAGGACTAGCGGGGGGCACAGATACGCAGTATTTT.

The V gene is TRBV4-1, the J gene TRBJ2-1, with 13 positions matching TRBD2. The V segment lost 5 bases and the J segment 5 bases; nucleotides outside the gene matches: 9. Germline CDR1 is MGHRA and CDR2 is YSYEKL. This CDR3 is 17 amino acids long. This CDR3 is CASSTTIGTSGNNEQFF. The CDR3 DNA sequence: TGCGCCAGCAGCACAACCATTGGGACTAGCGGGAACAATGAGCAGTTCTTC.

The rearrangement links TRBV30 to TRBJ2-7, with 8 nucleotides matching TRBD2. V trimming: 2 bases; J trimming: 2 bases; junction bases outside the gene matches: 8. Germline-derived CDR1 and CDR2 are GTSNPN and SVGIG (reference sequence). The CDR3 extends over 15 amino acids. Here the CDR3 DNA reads TGTGCCTGGAGTCGGGAGGGACTAGAAGCCTACGAGCAGTACTTC. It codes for CAWSREGLEAYEQYF.

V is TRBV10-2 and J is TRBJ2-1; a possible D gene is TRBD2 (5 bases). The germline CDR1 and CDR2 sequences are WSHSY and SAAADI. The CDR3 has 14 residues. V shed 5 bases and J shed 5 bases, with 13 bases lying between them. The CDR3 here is CASSYGLGNNEQFF. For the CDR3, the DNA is TGCGCCAGCAGTTATGGACTGGGGAACAATGAGCAGTTCTTC.

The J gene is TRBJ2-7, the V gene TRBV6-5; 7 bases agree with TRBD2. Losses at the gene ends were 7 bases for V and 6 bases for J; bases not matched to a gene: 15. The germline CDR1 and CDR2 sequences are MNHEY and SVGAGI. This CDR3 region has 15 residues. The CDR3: CASKKLAGSEAEQYF. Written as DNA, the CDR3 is TGTGCCAGCAAGAAATTAGCGGGTTCGGAGGCCGAGCAGTACTTC.

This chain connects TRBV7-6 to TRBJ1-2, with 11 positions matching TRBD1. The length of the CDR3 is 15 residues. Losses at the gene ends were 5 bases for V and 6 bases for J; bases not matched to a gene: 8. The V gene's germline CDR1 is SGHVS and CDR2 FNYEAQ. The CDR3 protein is CASSANPGQGDGYTF. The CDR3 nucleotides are TGTGCCAGCAGCGCCAACCCGGGACAGGGGGATGGCTACACCTTC.

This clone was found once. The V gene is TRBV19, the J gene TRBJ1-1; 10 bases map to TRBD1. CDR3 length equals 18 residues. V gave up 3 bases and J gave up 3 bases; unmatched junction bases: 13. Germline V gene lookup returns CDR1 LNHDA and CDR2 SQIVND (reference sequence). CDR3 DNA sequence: TGTGCCAGTAGTATCATACAGACAGGGGGCGCAAGGGACACTGAAGCTTTCTTT. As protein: CASSIIQTGGARDTEAFF.

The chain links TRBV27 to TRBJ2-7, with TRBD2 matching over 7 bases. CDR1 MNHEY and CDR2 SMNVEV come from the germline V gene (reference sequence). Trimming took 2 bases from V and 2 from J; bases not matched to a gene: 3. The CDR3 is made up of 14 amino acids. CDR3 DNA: TGTGCCAGCAGTTTAACGGGACTAACCTACGAGCAGTACTTC. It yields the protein CASSLTGLTYEQYF.

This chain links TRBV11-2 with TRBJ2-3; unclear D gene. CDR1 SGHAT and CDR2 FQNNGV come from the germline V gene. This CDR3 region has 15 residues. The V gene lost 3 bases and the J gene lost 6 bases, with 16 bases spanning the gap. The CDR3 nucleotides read TGTGCCAGCAGCTTCGAGAGCACGCCCGGGGATACGCAGTATTTT. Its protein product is CASSFESTPGDTQYF.

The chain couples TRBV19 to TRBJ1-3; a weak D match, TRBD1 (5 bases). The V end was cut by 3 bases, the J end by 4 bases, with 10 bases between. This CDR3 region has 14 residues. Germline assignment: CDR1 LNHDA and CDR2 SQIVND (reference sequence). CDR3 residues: CASSISGYGNTIYF. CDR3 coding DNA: TGTGCCAGTAGTATTTCAGGGTACGGAAACACCATATATTTT.

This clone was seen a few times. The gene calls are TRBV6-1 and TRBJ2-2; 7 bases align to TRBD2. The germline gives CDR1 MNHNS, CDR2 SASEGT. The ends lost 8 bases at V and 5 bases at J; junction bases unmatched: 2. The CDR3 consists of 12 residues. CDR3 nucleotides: TGTGCCAGCTGGGGAGGGACCGGGGAGCTGTTTTTT. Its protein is CASWGGTGELFF.

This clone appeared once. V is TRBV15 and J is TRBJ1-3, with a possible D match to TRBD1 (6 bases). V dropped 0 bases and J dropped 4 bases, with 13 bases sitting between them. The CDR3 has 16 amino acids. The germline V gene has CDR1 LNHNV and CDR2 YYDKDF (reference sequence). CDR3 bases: TGTGCCACCAGCAGAGATACCGGGGGGCTCGGAAACACCATATATTTT. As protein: CATSRDTGGLGNTIYF.

CDR3 residues: CASSTGQGMNTEAFF. CDR3 DNA sequence: TGTGCCAGTAGTACAGGACAGGGGATGAACACTGAAGCTTTCTTT. This chain joins TRBV19 and TRBJ1-1, with 9 bases matching TRBD1. CDR1 is LNHDA and CDR2 is SQIVND in the germline V gene (reference sequence). The V segment lost 4 bases and the J segment 0 bases; nucleotides outside the gene matches: 3. The CDR3 extends over 15 amino acids.